A selection of T cell receptor beta chains follows, all from one sample in a study of cytomegalovirus exposure and HLA in healthy donors. This table comes from immunoSEQ multiplex PCR, and its TCRdb copy is limited to in-frame clones, with some not included. Of about 100,000 clones listed, 76% are singletons. Sample: PBMCs. Receptors were obtained from a woman between 18 and 29 years old in good health and CMV-seropositive. Both conserved end residues are trimmed from each CDR3.

CDR3aa: ASSRTSGRNEQF; j_gene: TRBJ2-1; v_gene: TRBV7-2
CDR3aa: ASSEASGRYNEQF; j_gene: TRBJ2-1; v_gene: TRBV6-4
CDR3aa: ASSIGSRYNEQF; j_gene: TRBJ2-1; v_gene: TRBV19
CDR3aa: ASGSGMNTEAF; j_gene: TRBJ1-1; v_gene: TRBV7-9
CDR3aa: ASSYSGGRGTYEQY; j_gene: TRBJ2-7; v_gene: TRBV6-5
CDR3aa: ASSQQGNQPQH; j_gene: TRBJ1-5; v_gene: TRBV6-6
CDR3aa: ASSPPRSVGTGAEQY; j_gene: TRBJ2-7; v_gene: TRBV18
CDR3aa: ATSRRSGGALTDTQY; j_gene: TRBJ2-3; v_gene: TRBV15
CDR3aa: ASGLTDPRTDTQY; j_gene: TRBJ2-3; v_gene: TRBV28
CDR3aa: ASSFPSGARGYT; j_gene: TRBJ1-2; v_gene: TRBV5-6
CDR3aa: ASSHPGLPYEQY; j_gene: TRBJ2-7; v_gene: TRBV4-1
CDR3aa: ASSPAGGQGNQPQH; j_gene: TRBJ1-5; v_gene: TRBV7-8
CDR3aa: ASFHPGTGSNEQF; j_gene: TRBJ2-1; v_gene: TRBV5-1
CDR3aa: ASSPLAPRSYEQY; j_gene: TRBJ2-7; v_gene: TRBV27
CDR3aa: ASSYSRAGSNQPQH; j_gene: TRBJ1-5; v_gene: TRBV6-5
CDR3aa: ASSTGGQTYEQY; j_gene: TRBJ2-7; v_gene: TRBV13
CDR3aa: ASSLARDTQY; j_gene: TRBJ2-3; v_gene: TRBV5-4
CDR3aa: ASNRDPGGYGYT; j_gene: TRBJ1-2; v_gene: TRBV2
CDR3aa: ASSSTSGNTGELF; j_gene: TRBJ2-2; v_gene: TRBV7-3
CDR3aa: ASSLFLGQGTETQY; j_gene: TRBJ2-5; v_gene: TRBV7-6
CDR3aa: ASSNRGFYGYT; j_gene: TRBJ1-2; v_gene: TRBV19
CDR3aa: ASSSYSDEQF; j_gene: TRBJ2-1; v_gene: TRBV4-1
CDR3aa: ASSSQSSGEQY; j_gene: TRBJ2-7; v_gene: TRBV7-6
CDR3aa: ASSTGVTHEQY; j_gene: TRBJ2-7; v_gene: TRBV6-1
CDR3aa: ASSQVQATNEKLF; j_gene: TRBJ1-4; v_gene: TRBV4-1
CDR3aa: ASRMQGGETQY; j_gene: TRBJ2-5; v_gene: TRBV5-4
CDR3aa: AWAKQTGGREKLF; j_gene: TRBJ1-4; v_gene: TRBV30
CDR3aa: ASSGSTSGSPNEQF; j_gene: TRBJ2-1; v_gene: TRBV5-6
CDR3aa: ASSYGQGARGYT; j_gene: TRBJ1-2; v_gene: TRBV7-2
CDR3aa: ASSPSTGNGNQPQH; j_gene: TRBJ1-5; v_gene: TRBV7-8
CDR3aa: AVQSGRLNNEQF; j_gene: TRBJ2-1; v_gene: TRBV30
CDR3aa: ASTGNTEAF; j_gene: TRBJ1-1; v_gene: TRBV2
CDR3aa: ASRGTATEAF; j_gene: TRBJ1-1; v_gene: TRBV10-2
CDR3aa: ASSYSSGRGLGGYT; j_gene: TRBJ1-2; v_gene: TRBV6-5
CDR3aa: ASSATGLAGGDEQF; j_gene: TRBJ2-1; v_gene: TRBV9
CDR3aa: ASSFDRGPRNEQF; j_gene: TRBJ2-1; v_gene: TRBV28
CDR3aa: ASSLYAAAVNTEAF; j_gene: TRBJ1-1; v_gene: TRBV5-1
CDR3aa: ASSAGGEGREQY; j_gene: TRBJ2-7; v_gene: TRBV9
CDR3aa: ASSAGTGGYGYT; j_gene: TRBJ1-2; v_gene: TRBV6-4
CDR3aa: ASSYSPGSNYGYT; j_gene: TRBJ1-2; v_gene: TRBV6-5
CDR3aa: ASGATGDHEQY; j_gene: TRBJ2-7; v_gene: TRBV2
CDR3aa: ASSLMVNTEAF; j_gene: TRBJ1-1; v_gene: TRBV28
CDR3aa: ASSGGSGASRNEQF; j_gene: TRBJ2-1; v_gene: TRBV6-1
CDR3aa: ASTLKTGTSTGELF; j_gene: TRBJ2-2; v_gene: TRBV6-6
CDR3aa: ASSQDLGTVDGYT; j_gene: TRBJ1-2; v_gene: TRBV4-2
CDR3aa: ASWDRGYEQY; j_gene: TRBJ2-7; v_gene: TRBV27
CDR3aa: ASSRDSQETQY; j_gene: TRBJ2-5; v_gene: TRBV7-2
CDR3aa: AWSVGSGGEQY; j_gene: TRBJ2-7; v_gene: TRBV30
CDR3aa: ASSTGTGSGNTIY; j_gene: TRBJ1-3; v_gene: TRBV6-1